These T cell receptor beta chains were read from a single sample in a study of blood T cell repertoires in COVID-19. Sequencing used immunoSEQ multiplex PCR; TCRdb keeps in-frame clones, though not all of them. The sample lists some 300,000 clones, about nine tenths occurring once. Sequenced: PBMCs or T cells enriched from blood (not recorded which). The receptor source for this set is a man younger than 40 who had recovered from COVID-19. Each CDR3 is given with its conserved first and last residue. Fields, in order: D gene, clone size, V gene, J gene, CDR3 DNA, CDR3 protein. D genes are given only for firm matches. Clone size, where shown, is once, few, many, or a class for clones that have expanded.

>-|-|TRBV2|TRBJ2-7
TGTGCCAGCAAACTAGCACCGAGCTCCTACGAGCAGTACTTC
CASKLAPSSYEQYF
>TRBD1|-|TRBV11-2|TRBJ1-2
TGTGCCAGCAGCTCTCCGGGACAGGAAATCTATGGCTACACCTTC
CASSSPGQEIYGYTF
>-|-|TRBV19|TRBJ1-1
TGTGCCAGTAGCCCCTTCGGGACTCGGTTGGGCACTGAAGCTTTCTTT
CASSPFGTRLGTEAFF
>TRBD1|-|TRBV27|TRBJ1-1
TGTGCCAGCACTCCAGGGGGCGCAGACAAAACTGAAGCTTTCTTT
CASTPGGADKTEAFF
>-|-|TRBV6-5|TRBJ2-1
TGTGCCAGCCGGGACAATTTGTATGAGCAGTTCTTC
CASRDNLYEQFF
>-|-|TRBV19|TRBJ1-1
TGTGCCAGTAGTGCCTCGACAGAAATGAACACTGAAGCTTTCTTT
CASSASTEMNTEAFF
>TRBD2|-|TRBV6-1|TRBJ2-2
TGTGCCAGCAGTGCCCAGCCGGGCGGAGGACTAGCGGGAGAAACCGGGGAGCTGTTTTTT
CASSAQPGGGLAGETGELFF
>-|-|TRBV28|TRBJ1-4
TGTGCCAGCAGCCCTCCCCAGGGTGGTGAAAAACTGTTTTTT
CASSPPQGGEKLFF
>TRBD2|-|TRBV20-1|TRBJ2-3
TGCAGTGCTGGGGGGGGTACGCAGTATTTT
CSAGGGTQYF
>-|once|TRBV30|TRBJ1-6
TGTGCCTGGAGCGGACAGTTGAATTCACCCCTCCACTTT
CAWSGQLNSPLHF
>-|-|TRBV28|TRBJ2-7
TGTGCCAGCAGCCGACCCCGGGACACCTACGAGCAGTACTTC
CASSRPRDTYEQYF
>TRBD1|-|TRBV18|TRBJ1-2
TGTGCCAGCTCACCAATAGGACAGGGCTTCTATGGCTACACCTTC
CASSPIGQGFYGYTF
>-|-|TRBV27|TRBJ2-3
TGTGCCAGTAGGGGTAGCACAGATACGCAGTATTTT
CASRGSTDTQYF
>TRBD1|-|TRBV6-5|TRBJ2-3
TGTGCCAGCAGTTACGAGGAGACAGGGGTTACAGATACGCAGTATTTT
CASSYEETGVTDTQYF
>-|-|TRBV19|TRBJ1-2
TGTGCCAGTAGTATGAGGCTGCCGGCTAACTATGGCTACACCTTC
CASSMRLPANYGYTF
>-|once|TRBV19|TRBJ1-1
TGTGCCAGTACCCTTAGGAGCGGGGGACGTCTGAACACTGAAGCTTTCTTT
CASTLRSGGRLNTEAFF
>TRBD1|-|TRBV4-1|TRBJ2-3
TGCGCCAGCAGCCAGAACCCTGGACAGGGTGGAACAGATACGCAGTATTTT
CASSQNPGQGGTDTQYF
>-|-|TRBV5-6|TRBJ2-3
TGTGCCAGCAGCCCGCGCAGCGGTACGCAGTATTTT
CASSPRSGTQYF
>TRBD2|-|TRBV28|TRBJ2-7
TGTGCCAGCAGTCCCCCGGGGGGGAGGAGGGGGGAGCAGTACTTC
CASSPPGGRRGEQYF
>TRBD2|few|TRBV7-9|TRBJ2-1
TGTGCCACCGCCGGGGGGTTCAAGCAAGGTCTCTACAATGAGCAGTTCTTC
CATAGGFKQGLYNEQFF
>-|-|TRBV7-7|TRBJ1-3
TGTGCTAGCAGCTTGGGGCCCCAAAACCAAGTACGCTCTGGAAACACCATATATTTT
CASSLGPQNQVRSGNTIYF
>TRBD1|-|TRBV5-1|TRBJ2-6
TGCGCCAGCAGCCGGGACAGGGTTGGTGGGGCCAACGTCCTGACTTTC
CASSRDRVGGANVLTF
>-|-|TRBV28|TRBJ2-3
TGTGCCACCATGGGCAGGGATACGCAGTATTTT
CATMGRDTQYF
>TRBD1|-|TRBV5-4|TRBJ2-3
TGTGCCAGCAGCCCCAGCCGGGACAGGGGTGCAGATACGCAGTATTTT
CASSPSRDRGADTQYF
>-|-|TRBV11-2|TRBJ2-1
TGTGCCAGCAGCCCTCTACAGGGTTTATCATGGAATGAGCAGTTCTTC
CASSPLQGLSWNEQFF
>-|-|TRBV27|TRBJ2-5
TGTGCCAGCAGGCCCCTGGGGAGAGAAGAGACCCAGTACTTC
CASRPLGREETQYF
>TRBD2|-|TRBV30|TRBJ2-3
TGTGCCTGGAGTGTAGGGACTAGCGGCGCACAAGATACGCAGTATTTT
CAWSVGTSGAQDTQYF
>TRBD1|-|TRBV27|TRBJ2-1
TGTGCCAGCAGCATTTCGACAGGGCCCTACAATGAGCAGTTCTTC
CASSISTGPYNEQFF
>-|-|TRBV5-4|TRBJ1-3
TGTGCCAGCAGCTCCCGGGGGAAAGACTCTGGAAACACCATATATTTT
CASSSRGKDSGNTIYF
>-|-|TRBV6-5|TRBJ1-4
TGTGCCAGCATGCCTGGAGGTGAAAAACTGTTTTTT
CASMPGGEKLFF
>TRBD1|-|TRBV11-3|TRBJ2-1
TGTGCCAGCGGCCGGGACAGGGGGTACAATGAGCAGTTCTTC
CASGRDRGYNEQFF
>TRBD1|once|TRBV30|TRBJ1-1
TGTGCCTGGAGCGACAGGGGGGCTGAAGCTTTCTTT
CAWSDRGAEAFF
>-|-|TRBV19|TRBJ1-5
TGTGCCAGTAGAGACAACACCAATCAGCCCCAGCATTTT
CASRDNTNQPQHF
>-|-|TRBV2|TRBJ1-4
TGTGCCAGCAGTGCCGGACTGACTAATGAAAAACTGTTTTTT
CASSAGLTNEKLFF
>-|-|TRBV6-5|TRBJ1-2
TGTGCCAGCAGGACAACAGGGTTAGAAATAGGCTACACCTTC
CASRTTGLEIGYTF
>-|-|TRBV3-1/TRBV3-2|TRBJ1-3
TGTGCCAGCAGCCTTAAGGGGGTGAGGGGAAACACCATATATTTT
CASSLKGVRGNTIYF
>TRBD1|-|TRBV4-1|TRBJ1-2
TGCGCCAGCAGCCCGGTGGGACAGGGATCCCTTAACTATGGCTACACCTTC
CASSPVGQGSLNYGYTF
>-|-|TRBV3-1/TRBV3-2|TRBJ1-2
TGTGCCAGCAGCCAACATGCGGCGTTCTATGGCTACACCTTC
CASSQHAAFYGYTF
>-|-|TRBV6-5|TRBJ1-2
TGTGCCAGCAGTTCCCGGGTGTTCAGCTATGGCTACACCTTC
CASSSRVFSYGYTF
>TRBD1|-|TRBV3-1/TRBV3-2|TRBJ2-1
TGTGCCAGCAGCCAAGAGGATGGGCTGAGGGGGCTTGGGCAGTTCTTC
CASSQEDGLRGLGQFF
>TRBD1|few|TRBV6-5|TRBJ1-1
TGTGCCAGCAGTTACTCAGGGGGCCCCACTGAAGCTTTCTTT
CASSYSGGPTEAFF
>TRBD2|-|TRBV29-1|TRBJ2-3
TGCAGCGTTGAAGCGGGAGGTAGCACAGATACGCAGTATTTT
CSVEAGGSTDTQYF
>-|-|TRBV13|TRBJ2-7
TGTGCCAGCAGCTTACGACCGGGAGAATTTTTCTACGAGCAGTACTTC
CASSLRPGEFFYEQYF
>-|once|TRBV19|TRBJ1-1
TGTGCCAGTAGTATAATGAGACAGAACACTGAAGCTTTCTTT
CASSIMRQNTEAFF
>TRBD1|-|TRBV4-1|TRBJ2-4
TGCGCCAGCAGCCCGGGACAGGGGGCGGCCAAAAACATTCAGTACTTC
CASSPGQGAAKNIQYF
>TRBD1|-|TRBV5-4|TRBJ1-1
TGTGCCAGCAGCTCTAGGACAGGGGGCCACACTGAAGCTTTCTTT
CASSSRTGGHTEAFF
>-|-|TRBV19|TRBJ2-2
TGTGCCAGTAGTATACTCGGGGGTACGAACACCGGGGAGCTGTTTTTT
CASSILGGTNTGELFF
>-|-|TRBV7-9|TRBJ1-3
TGTGCCAGCAGCTTAGGGCAGGGGTCTGGAAACACCATATATTTT
CASSLGQGSGNTIYF
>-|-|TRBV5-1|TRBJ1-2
TGCGCCAGCAGCTGGGGGGGTCTAGGCTATGGCTACACCTTC
CASSWGGLGYGYTF
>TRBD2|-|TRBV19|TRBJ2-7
TGTGCCAGTCGAGGGCCACGTCAGGAAGAAGGGGGACTAGCGGCTGCCTACGAGCAGTACTTC
CASRGPRQEEGGLAAAYEQYF
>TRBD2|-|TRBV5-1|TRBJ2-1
TGCGCCAGCAGCTTGGCCCGACTAGCGGGATCCAATGAGCAGTTCTTC
CASSLARLAGSNEQFF
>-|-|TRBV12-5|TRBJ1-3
TGTGCTAGTGGTTCCCAAAAGAGCTCTGGAAACACCATATATTTT
CASGSQKSSGNTIYF
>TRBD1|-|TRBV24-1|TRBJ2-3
TGTGCCACCAGTGAACCGGGACAGGGCCCCCGGTCAGATACGCAGTATTTT
CATSEPGQGPRSDTQYF
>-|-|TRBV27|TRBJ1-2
TGTGCCAGCAGTCTGAGGGGACTTTCCATCAGTGGCTACACCTTC
CASSLRGLSISGYTF
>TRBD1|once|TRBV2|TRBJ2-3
TGTGCCAGCAGCGAAACCGGGACAGGGGGGGTAGATACGCAGTATTTT
CASSETGTGGVDTQYF
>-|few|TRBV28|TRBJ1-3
TGTGCCAGCAGGGTCGGGGGCTCTGGAAACACCATATATTTT
CASRVGGSGNTIYF